Below, 8 T cell receptor beta chains from the same sample are listed, as sequenced in a study of post-analysis software for immune sequencing data. The library was made from cDNA and included unique molecular identifiers. TCRdb reprocessed the PCR reads via MiXCR and lists one record per CDR3 protein. Among roughly 600,000 distinct CDR3 sequences listed, roughly 47% were seen once. Whole-study results and caveats: TRBV5-6, TRBV5-1 and TRBV20-1 were among a few TRBV segments more frequent in patients than controls.

These receptors have no known antigen. Sequenced: blood. The receptor set was obtained from a girl aged 10-17 years with multiple sclerosis.

The chain joins TRBV12-3 or TRBV12-4 to TRBJ2-1; 10 bases are shared with TRBD2. The CDR3 sequence is 15 residues long. Trimming took 6 bases from V and 4 from J; bases not matched to a gene: 6. CDR3 sequence reads: CASRLTSGRYNEQFF. CDR3 DNA sequence: TGTGCCAGCAGGCTGACTAGCGGGCGTTACAATGAGCAGTTCTTC.

This rearrangement joins TRBV10-3 to TRBJ2-3; no reliable D call. The CDR3 contains 12 residues. Germline CDR1 ENHRY, CDR2 SYGVKD. V lost 6 bases to trimming and J lost 1 base, with 5 bases between them. The CDR3 is CAIRTGTDTQYF. CDR3 nucleotide sequence: TGTGCCATCAGGACGGGCACAGATACGCAGTATTTT.

This clonotype showed up just a few times. The V call is TRBV5-5, the J call TRBJ1-1; D gene ambiguous. The CDR3 has 11 amino acids. In germline, CDR1 is SGHKS, CDR2 YYEKEE (reference sequence). The V end lost 2 bases, the J end lost 7 bases, and 6 bases lay between the germline ends. CDR3 region: CASSFGVEAFF. As DNA, the CDR3 is TGTGCCAGCAGCTTCGGAGTTGAAGCTTTCTTT.

This clonotype was counted between two and nine times. The V call is TRBV20-1, the J call TRBJ1-4, with D possibly being TRBD1 (5 bases). The CDR3 is 16 amino acids. Germline V CDR1 and CDR2: DFQATT, SNEGSKA (reference sequence). The V end was cut by 1 base, the J end by 3 bases, with 15 bases between. CDR3 protein: CSARAKPRASNEKLFF. Here the CDR3 DNA reads TGCAGTGCTAGAGCGAAACCCAGGGCGTCTAATGAAAAACTGTTTTTT.

This clonotype appeared a few times. The genes are TRBV11-3 and TRBJ2-7; D may be TRBD1 (5 bases). This CDR3 spans 14 amino acids. Trimming stripped 1 base from V and 2 bases from J, with 9 bases between. In germline, CDR1 is SGHNT, CDR2 YENEEA. CDR3 coding DNA: TGTGCCAGCAGCTTAGTCTCAGGGACCTACGAGCAGTACTTC. Translation: CASSLVSGTYEQYF.

This clonotype was seen only a few times. The V call is TRBV7-6, the J call TRBJ2-5; 12 nucleotides agree with TRBD2. The CDR3 loop spans 16 amino acids. CDR1 SGHVS and CDR2 FNYEAQ come from the germline V gene. V gave up 1 base and J gave up 4 bases; unmatched junction bases: 4. As DNA, the CDR3 is TGTGCCAGCAGCTTAGGGGGACTAGCGGGCGGAGAGACCCAGTACTTC. This encodes CASSLGGLAGGETQYF. The whole variable domain, filled in from reference TRBV7-6 and TRBJ2-5, reads GAGVSQSPRYKVTKRGQDVALRCDPISGHVSLYWYRQALGQGPEFLTYFNYEAQQDKSGLPNDRFSAERPEGSISTLTIQRTEQRDSAMYRCASSLGGLAGGETQYFGPGTRLLVL.

This CDR3 is CASRMVGGRSTDTQYF. As DNA, the CDR3 is TGCGCCAGCAGAATGGTGGGCGGGAGAAGCACAGATACGCAGTATTTT. This sequence joins TRBV5-1 and TRBJ2-3; 7 bases align to TRBD2. Germline CDR1 and CDR2: SGHRS and YFSETQ. The CDR3 spans 16 residues. Trimming took 5 bases from V and 0 from J; bases not matched to a gene: 9. Supplemented by reference TRBV5-1 and TRBJ2-3, the full variable domain reads KAGVTQTPRYLIKTRGQQVTLSCSPISGHRSVSWYQQTPGQGLQFLFEYFSETQRNKGNFPGRFSGRQFSNSRSEMNVSTLELGDSALYLCASRMVGGRSTDTQYFGPGTRLTVL.

This clonotype has just a few counts. The chain joins TRBV12-3 or TRBV12-4 to TRBJ1-2; TRBD1 matches 10 bases. V shed 3 bases, J shed 0 bases, and the junction held 4 bases outside the gene matches. CDR3 length: 16 amino acids. The DNA for the CDR3 is TGTGCCAGCAGTTTTTCGACAGGGGGCCCTAACTATGGCTACACCTTC. Translating gives CASSFSTGGPNYGYTF.